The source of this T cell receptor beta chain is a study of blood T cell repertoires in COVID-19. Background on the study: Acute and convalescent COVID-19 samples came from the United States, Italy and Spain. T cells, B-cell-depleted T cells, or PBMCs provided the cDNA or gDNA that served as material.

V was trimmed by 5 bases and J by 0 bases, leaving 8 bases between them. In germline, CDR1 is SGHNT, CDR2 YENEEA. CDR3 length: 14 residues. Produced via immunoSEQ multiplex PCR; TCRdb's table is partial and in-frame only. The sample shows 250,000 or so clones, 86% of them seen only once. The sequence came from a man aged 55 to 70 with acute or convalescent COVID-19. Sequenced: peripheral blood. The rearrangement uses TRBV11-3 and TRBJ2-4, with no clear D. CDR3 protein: CASSLILAKNIQYF. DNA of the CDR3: TGTGCCAGCAGCCTAATTTTAGCCAAAAACATTCAGTACTTC.